The clone carrying this T cell receptor (beta chain) was picked up one time. Antigen unknown. This sample is part of a study of graft-versus-host responses after intestinal transplantation. Overall study: Following induction with anti-thymocyte globulin, all recipients were given tacrolimus and steroids for three to four years.

Sequencing was performed with immunoSEQ multiplex PCR; in TCRdb, only in-frame clones are kept and a portion is missing. The sample carries under 90,000 clones, approximately 90% recorded once. Whole-study results and caveats: Allograft clonal ratios (graft-versus-host to host-versus-graft) were high in patients who had graft-donor T cell macrochimerism. Analysis identified GvH clones in recipient marrow, with some appearing first in ileum or blood. GvH clone levels peaked in circulation, and this peak was associated with early post-transplant HvG declines.

The CDR3 covers 15 residues. Trimming at V came to 1 base and at J to 7 bases, leaving 3 bases not matched to a gene. CDR1 is SGHRS and CDR2 is YFSETQ in the germline V gene. The receptor was derived from a human donor who was the organ donor for an intestinal transplant. The chain joins TRBV5-1 to TRBJ2-2; 11 bases map to TRBD2. Sequenced here: unstimulated CD4+ T cells sorted from spleen or lymph node cells, sampled before transplant. CDR3 sequence: CASSLLAGGLGELFF. The CDR3 DNA is TGCGCCAGCAGCTTGCTAGCGGGGGGCCTCGGGGAGCTGTTTTTT.